The T cell receptor (beta chain) described here comes from a study of vaccination and CD4 T cells after COVID-19. V was pared by 5 bases and J by 2 bases, with 8 bases of the junction left unmatched. This CDR3 comprises 19 residues. CDR1 SGHTA and CDR2 FQGNSA come from the germline V gene. Specified treatment: approximately 11-day PBMC culture with coronavirus spike peptide pools or control peptides (ViraFEST assay). The study, taken as a whole, reports: In convalescent patients, a median around 87% of reactive clones appeared only post-vaccination.

At the Johns Hopkins FTIC core, DNA taken from cultured CD4+ T cells was sequenced by way of the Oncomine TCR Beta short-read assay. TCRdb re-analysed the PCR reads in MiXCR, keeping a single row per CDR3 protein. The repertoire consists of over 15,000 distinct CDR3 sequences, with 31% occurring once and the leading ten covering 14% to 15%. About this clonotype itself: Its antigen remains unknown.

The rearrangement joins TRBV7-2 to TRBJ2-6; TRBD2 aligns across 14 bases. Sequencing input: cultured CD4+ T cells from blood. The origin of this receptor is a human donor with COVID-19. CDR3 in DNA: TGTGCCAGCAGCCGACCGGGACTAGCGGGGGAAACTGGGGCCAACGTCCTGACTTTC. Its translation: CASSRPGLAGETGANVLTF.